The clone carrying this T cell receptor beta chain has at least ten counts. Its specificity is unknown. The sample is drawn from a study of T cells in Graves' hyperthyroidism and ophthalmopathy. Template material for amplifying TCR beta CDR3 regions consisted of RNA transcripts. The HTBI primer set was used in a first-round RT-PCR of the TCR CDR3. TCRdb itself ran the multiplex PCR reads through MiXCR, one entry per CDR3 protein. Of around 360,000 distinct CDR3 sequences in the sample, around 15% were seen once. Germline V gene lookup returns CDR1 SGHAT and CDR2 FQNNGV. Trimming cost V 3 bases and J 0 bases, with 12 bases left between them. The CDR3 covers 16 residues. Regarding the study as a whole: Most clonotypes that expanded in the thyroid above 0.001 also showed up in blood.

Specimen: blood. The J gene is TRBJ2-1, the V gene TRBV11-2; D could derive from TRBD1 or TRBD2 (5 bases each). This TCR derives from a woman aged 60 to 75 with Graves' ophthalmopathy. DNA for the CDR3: TGTGCCAGCAGCTTGGGGCGGGCCCCCTCCTACAATGAGCAGTTCTTC. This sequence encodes CASSLGRAPSYNEQFF.